The 22 T cell receptor beta chains presented below share a single source sample, sequenced in a study of CD8 T cells in ankylosing spondylitis. Whole-study results and caveats: One TCR beta motif, made up of eight or nine highly homologous variants, appeared characteristic of ankylosing spondylitis blood.

TCRdb reprocessed the 5' RACE reads via MiXCR and lists one record per CDR3 protein. Here the sample spans 200,000 to 250,000 distinct CDR3 sequences, approximately 16% being singletons. No antigen is known for these receptors. The source material was blood, either unsorted or a sorted T cell fraction (not recorded which). The source is a male donor with ankylosing spondylitis.

This clonotype has a handful of counts. The DNA for the CDR3 is TGTGCCAGCAGCTTACCTAATTCACCCCTCCACTTT. This gives the protein CASSLPNSPLHF. The genes are TRBV7-6 and TRBJ1-6; D gene unclear. CDR1 and CDR2 from the germline V gene are SGHVS and FNYEAQ. The CDR3 runs 12 residues. V lost 2 bases and J lost 6, with 2 bases in between.

The chain joins TRBV12-3 or TRBV12-4 to TRBJ2-2, with D perhaps matching TRBD1 (6 bases). The CDR3 extends over 13 amino acids. Trimming removed 4 bases from V and 10 bases from J, with 13 bases in between. In nucleotides, the CDR3 is TGTGCCAGCAGTTCGACAGGAGCCGCGGAGCTGTTTTTT. Protein: CASSSTGAAELFF.

The table lists this clonotype with a few counts. The genes are TRBV3-1 and TRBJ2-1, with a weak D call TRBD2 (5 bases). The V end lost 0 bases, the J end lost 7 bases, and 19 bases lay between the germline ends. CDR1 is LGHDT and CDR2 is YNNKEL in the germline V gene (reference sequence). The CDR3 spans 17 residues. This chain's CDR3 is CASSQEVIRAPGNEQFF. For the CDR3, the DNA is TGTGCCAGCAGCCAAGAGGTCATCAGAGCCCCGGGGAATGAGCAGTTCTTC.

The genes are TRBV5-1 and TRBJ1-6; D uncertain. Germline values: CDR1 SGHRS, CDR2 YFSETQ. The CDR3 runs to 13 residues. Trimming removed 0 bases at V and 5 bases at J, with 3 bases between. CDR3 DNA: TGCGCCAGCAGCTTGGATCATAATTCACCCCTCCACTTT. This translates into CASSLDHNSPLHF.

The chain couples TRBV12-3 or TRBV12-4 to TRBJ1-5; no definite D call. V gave up 6 bases and J gave up 9 bases, with 12 bases separating them. The CDR3 runs 12 residues. The CDR3 is CASSSRTRPQHF. The CDR3 DNA sequence: TGTGCCAGCAGCTCGCGGACTCGGCCCCAGCATTTT.

The chain combines TRBV20-1 with TRBJ2-3; TRBD2 matches 9 bases. The length of the CDR3 is 14 residues. Germline loops: CDR1 DFQATT, CDR2 SNEGSKA (reference sequence). V lost 5 bases to trimming and J lost 0 bases; unmatched junction nucleotides: 3. DNA for the CDR3: TGCAGTGCTTGGACTAGCGCTAGCACAGATACGCAGTATTTT. It specifies CSAWTSASTDTQYF.

This clonotype was counted a few times. This rearrangement joins TRBV5-6 to TRBJ2-5; D is perhaps TRBD2 (5 bases). V was cut by 4 bases and J by 2 bases, with 9 bases left in between. The CDR3 length is 13 residues. CDR1 is SGHDT, CDR2 YYEEEE, per germline. The CDR3 reads CASSLTRQETQYF. In nucleotides, the CDR3 is TGTGCCAGCAGCCTAACTAGACAAGAGACCCAGTACTTC. Drawing the rest from reference TRBV5-6 and TRBJ2-5, the complete variable domain is DAGVTQSPTHLIKTRGQQVTLRCSPKSGHDTVSWYQQALGQGPQFIFQYYEEEERQRGNFPDRFSGHQFPNYSSELNVNALLLGDSALYLCASSLTRQETQYFGPGTRLLVL.

The chain uses TRBV20-1 and TRBJ2-1, with a weak D call TRBD2 (6 bases). The V gene lost 6 bases and the J gene lost 0 bases, with 21 bases spanning the gap. The CDR3 has 17 residues. Germline V lookup: CDR1 DFQATT, CDR2 SNEGSKA (reference sequence). The CDR3 region has the DNA TGCAGTGCGCGGGACTTTGACTCTGACCACTCCTACAATGAGCAGTTCTTC. This gives the protein CSARDFDSDHSYNEQFF.

This chain joins TRBV4-1 and TRBJ2-7; tentative D call: TRBD1 (6 bases). The CDR3 extends over 16 amino acids. The germline V and J ends were trimmed by 1 base and 1 base, with 14 bases remaining between them. In germline, CDR1 is MGHRA, CDR2 YSYEKL. The CDR3 nucleotides are TGCGCCAGCAGCCAAGGGATTGGGGGCAGGTCCTACGAGCAGTACTTC. As protein: CASSQGIGGRSYEQYF.

V and J are TRBV12-3 or TRBV12-4 and TRBJ1-1, with TRBD1 matching 7 bases. The CDR3 is 18 residues long. The V gene end was trimmed by 4 bases and the J gene end by 1 base; junction bases not matched to a gene: 15. The CDR3 loop reads CASSSKSMWTGENTEAFF. The CDR3 DNA reads as TGTGCCAGCAGTTCCAAATCTATGTGGACAGGAGAGAACACTGAAGCTTTCTTT.

The gene calls are TRBV27 and TRBJ2-7, with a weak D call TRBD1 (6 bases). CDR1 is MNHEY and CDR2 is SMNVEV in the germline V gene (reference sequence). The V end was cut by 5 bases, the J end by 2 bases, with 19 bases between. The CDR3 runs to 16 residues. CDR3 in amino acids: CASSGPQLGGTYEQYF. The CDR3 nucleotides are TGTGCCAGCAGTGGGCCTCAGCTAGGGGGTACCTACGAGCAGTACTTC.

This clonotype was detected many times. The chain couples TRBV29-1 to TRBJ2-2, with 7 bases matching TRBD1. V was clipped by 4 bases and J by 1 base; unmatched bases: 0. This CDR3 region has 13 residues. Per germline, CDR1 SQVTM and CDR2 ANQGSEA. The CDR3 DNA is TGCAGCGTTGGGACAGGGAACACCGGGGAGCTGTTTTTT. This encodes CSVGTGNTGELFF.

At least ten counts were recorded for this clonotype. This chain uses TRBV29-1 with TRBJ2-2; D gene ambiguous. Trimming stripped 4 bases from V and 8 bases from J, with 8 bases between. CDR3 size: 11 residues. Germline lookup yields CDR1 SQVTM and CDR2 ANQGSEA. The CDR3 is CSVVQEGELFF. The CDR3 DNA follows: TGCAGCGTTGTGCAGGAGGGGGAGCTGTTTTTT.

This clonotype was counted only a few times. J is TRBJ2-2 and V is TRBV12-3 or TRBV12-4; D is ambiguous. Between the trimmed V and J ends, which lost 5 bases and 1 base, there was a span of 5 bases. This CDR3 comprises 13 residues. The CDR3 here is CASSPMNTGELFF. For the CDR3, the DNA is TGTGCCAGCAGTCCCATGAACACCGGGGAGCTGTTTTTT.

The chain couples TRBV2 to TRBJ2-7; D possibly corresponds to TRBD1 (6 bases). The CDR3 consists of 13 residues. Trimming stripped 7 bases from V and 0 bases from J, with 10 bases between. Per germline, CDR1 SNHLY and CDR2 FYNNEI. CDR3 sequence reads: CASIRDNSYEQYF. The CDR3 DNA is TGTGCCAGCATCCGGGACAACTCCTACGAGCAGTACTTC.

This clonotype was picked up a small number of times. The gene calls are TRBV7-9 and TRBJ2-5; 7 nucleotides agree with TRBD1. CDR3 length: 16 amino acids. V trimming: 8 bases; J trimming: 4 bases; junction bases outside the gene matches: 16. Germline V gene lookup returns CDR1 SEHNR and CDR2 FQNEAQ (reference sequence). The CDR3 DNA follows: TGTGCCAGCCCCTCTCCCCTGGACAGGTCCTCAGAGACCCAGTACTTC. It codes for CASPSPLDRSSETQYF.

This clonotype was seen more than once but under ten times. This sequence joins TRBV5-1 and TRBJ2-3, with TRBD2 matching over 11 bases. V lost 4 bases and J lost 3; bases outside the gene matches: 10. CDR1 is SGHRS, CDR2 YFSETQ, per germline. The CDR3 runs to 17 residues. DNA for the CDR3: TGCGCCAGCAGCGACCCTAGCGGGGGGCCTCCTACAGATACGCAGTATTTT. Protein: CASSDPSGGPPTDTQYF. The entire variable domain, with the rest obtained from reference TRBV5-1 and TRBJ2-3, is as follows: KAGVTQTPRYLIKTRGQQVTLSCSPISGHRSVSWYQQTPGQGLQFLFEYFSETQRNKGNFPGRFSGRQFSNSRSEMNVSTLELGDSALYLCASSDPSGGPPTDTQYFGPGTRLTVL.

The V call is TRBV7-8, the J call TRBJ2-1, with 9 bases that match TRBD2. Per germline, CDR1 SGHVS and CDR2 FQNEAQ. V trimming: 4 bases; J trimming: 2 bases; junction bases outside the gene matches: 9. The CDR3 totals 17 residues. The CDR3 region has the DNA TGTGCCAGCAGCTGGCCGGGGACTAGCTTACCCTACAATGAGCAGTTCTTC. Protein: CASSWPGTSLPYNEQFF.

V usage is TRBV7-2 and J usage is TRBJ1-1, with D uncertain. V gave up 0 bases and J gave up 3 bases, with 29 bases separating them. The CDR3 loop spans 21 amino acids. The germline V gene encodes CDR1 SGHTA and CDR2 FQGNSA. CDR3 sequence: CASSLAGDDLPWGPLHTEAFF. As DNA, the CDR3 is TGTGCCAGCAGCTTAGCCGGTGATGACCTCCCGTGGGGTCCGCTACACACTGAAGCTTTCTTT.

This clonotype was counted only a few times. The gene calls are TRBV6-1 and TRBJ1-1; 7 nucleotides agree with TRBD1. After removal of 7 bases from V and 8 bases from J, the junction contained 10 bases not matched to a gene. Germline CDR1 MNHNS, CDR2 SASEGT. The CDR3 is 13 residues long. CDR3 protein: CASTRQGLTEAFF. The CDR3 DNA reads TGTGCCAGCACCAGACAGGGCCTGACGGAAGCTTTCTTT.

This clonotype was found a few times. V is TRBV12-5 and J is TRBJ2-1; weak D call: TRBD2 (5 bases). Trimming pared 3 bases from V and 2 bases from J, leaving 17 bases between. CDR1 LGHNT and CDR2 FRNRAP come from the germline V gene. The CDR3 is made up of 17 amino acids. CDR3 nucleotides: TGTGCTAGTGGTTTCCTTCCCGGGGAACGAACCTACAATGAGCAGTTCTTC. The encoded protein is CASGFLPGERTYNEQFF.

This clonotype was picked up many times. The chain combines TRBV4-1 with TRBJ2-3; D remains unclear. This CDR3 has 16 residues. CDR1 is MGHRA, CDR2 YSYEKL, per germline. The V and J ends lost 4 bases and 2 bases respectively, with 16 bases between them. Here the CDR3 DNA reads TGCGCCAGCAGCCGAAATGGTCAGCCAGCCACAGATACGCAGTATTTT. Translated, it gives CASSRNGQPATDTQYF.